The clone carrying this TCR beta chain has only a few counts. Its antigen is unidentified. The CDR3 is made up of 15 amino acids. Germline trimming cut 4 bases from V and 4 bases from J; bases unmatched to any gene: 6. CDR1 SEHNR and CDR2 FQNEAQ come from the germline V gene (reference sequence). TCRdb called the 5' RACE reads again in MiXCR, with one record for every CDR3 protein. Here the sample spans over 50,000 distinct CDR3 sequences, 24% being singletons. Study observations and caveats: In terms of TCR gene usage, tumor memory CD4+ T cells clustered together with blood and lymph node memory CD4+ cells, as well as with lymph node naive CD4+ cells.

This TCR derives from a female donor with breast cancer. What was sequenced was tumor-infiltrating naive CD4+ T cells sorted from the breast tumor. Noted subset: naive CD4+ T cells, CD4+CD45RA+CD25-. The chain uses TRBV7-9 and TRBJ2-5; 10 nucleotides line up with TRBD1. The CDR3 loop is CASSSRQGARETQYF. The CDR3 DNA is TGTGCCAGCAGCTCCCGACAGGGGGCAAGAGAGACCCAGTACTTC.